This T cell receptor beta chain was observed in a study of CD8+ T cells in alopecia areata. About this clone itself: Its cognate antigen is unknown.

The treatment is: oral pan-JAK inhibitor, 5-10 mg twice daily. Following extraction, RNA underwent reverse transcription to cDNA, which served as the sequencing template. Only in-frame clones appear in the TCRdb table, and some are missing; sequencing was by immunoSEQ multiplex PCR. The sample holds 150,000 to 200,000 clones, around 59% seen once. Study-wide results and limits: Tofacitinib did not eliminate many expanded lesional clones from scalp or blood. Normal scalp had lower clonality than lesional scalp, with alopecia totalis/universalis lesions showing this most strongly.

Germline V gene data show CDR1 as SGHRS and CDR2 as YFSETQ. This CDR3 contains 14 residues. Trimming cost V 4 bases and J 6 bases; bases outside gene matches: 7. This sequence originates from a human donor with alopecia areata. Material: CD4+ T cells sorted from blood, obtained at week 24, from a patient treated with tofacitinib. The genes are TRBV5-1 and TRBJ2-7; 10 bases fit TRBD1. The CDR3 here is CASSRGTGASEQYF. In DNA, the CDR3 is TGCGCCAGCAGCAGAGGGACAGGGGCAAGCGAGCAGTACTTC.